This T cell receptor beta chain was captured in a study of T-cell reconstitution after alpha-beta-depleted transplantation in children. Note on this clonotype: Its antigen remains unidentified.

In germline, CDR1 is MGHRA, CDR2 YSYEKL. CDR3 length: 12 amino acids. V lost 4 bases to trimming and J lost 12 bases; unmatched junction nucleotides: 6. It was with unique molecular identifiers that the TCRbeta library was prepared. TCRdb analysed the PCR reads with MiXCR anew, one entry per CDR3 protein. The sample records 530,000 or so distinct CDR3 sequences, 25% to 30% being singletons. Study-wide results and limits: At the one-year point after transplant, T-cell counts and TCRbeta diversity were found to come mostly from T cells that had been newly produced. The high TCRbeta diversity at day 60 in some patients came from surviving recipient T cells and thymic progenitors.

Source: PBMCs, taken before TCRalphabeta/CD19-depleted stem cell transplant. J is TRBJ2-1 and V is TRBV4-1, with 7 bases lining up with TRBD1. This receptor was obtained from a boy under two years old with Wiskott-Aldrich syndrome, due to receive a stem cell transplant. CDR3 loop: CASSRDRASQFF. The CDR3 bases are TGCGCCAGCAGCCGCGACAGGGCCTCGCAGTTCTTC.